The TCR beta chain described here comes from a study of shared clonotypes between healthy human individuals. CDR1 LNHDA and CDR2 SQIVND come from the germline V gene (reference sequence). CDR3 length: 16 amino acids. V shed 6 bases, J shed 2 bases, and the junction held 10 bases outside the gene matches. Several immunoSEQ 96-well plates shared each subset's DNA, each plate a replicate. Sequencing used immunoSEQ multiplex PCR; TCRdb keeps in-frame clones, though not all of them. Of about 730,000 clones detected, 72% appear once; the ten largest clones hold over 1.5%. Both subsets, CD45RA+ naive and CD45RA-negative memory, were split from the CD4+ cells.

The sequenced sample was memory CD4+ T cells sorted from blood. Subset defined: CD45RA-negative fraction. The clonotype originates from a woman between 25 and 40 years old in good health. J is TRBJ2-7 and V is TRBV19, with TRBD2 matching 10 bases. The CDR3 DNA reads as TGTGCCAGTAGCCATGGGGCTAGCGGGAGCCCCTACGAGCAGTACTTC. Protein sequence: CASSHGASGSPYEQYF.